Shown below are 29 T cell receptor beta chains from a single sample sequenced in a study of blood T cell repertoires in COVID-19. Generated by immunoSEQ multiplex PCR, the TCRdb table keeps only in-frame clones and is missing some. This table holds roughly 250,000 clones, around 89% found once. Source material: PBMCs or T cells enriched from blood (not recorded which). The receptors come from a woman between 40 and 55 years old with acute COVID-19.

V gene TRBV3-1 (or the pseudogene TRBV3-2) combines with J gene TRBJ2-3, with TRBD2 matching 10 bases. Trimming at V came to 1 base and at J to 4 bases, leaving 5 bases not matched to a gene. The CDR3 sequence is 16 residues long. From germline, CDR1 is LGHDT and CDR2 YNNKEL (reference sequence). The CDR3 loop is CASSQGWLAGADTQYF. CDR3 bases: TGTGCCAGCAGCCAAGGATGGCTAGCGGGAGCAGATACGCAGTATTTT.

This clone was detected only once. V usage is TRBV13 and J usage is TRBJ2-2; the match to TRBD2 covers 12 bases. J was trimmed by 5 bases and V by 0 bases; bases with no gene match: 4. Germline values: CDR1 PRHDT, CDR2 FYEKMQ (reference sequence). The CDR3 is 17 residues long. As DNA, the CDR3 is TGTGCCAGCAGCTTAGGCCGGACTAGCGGGGAGACCGGGGAGCTGTTTTTT. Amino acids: CASSLGRTSGETGELFF.

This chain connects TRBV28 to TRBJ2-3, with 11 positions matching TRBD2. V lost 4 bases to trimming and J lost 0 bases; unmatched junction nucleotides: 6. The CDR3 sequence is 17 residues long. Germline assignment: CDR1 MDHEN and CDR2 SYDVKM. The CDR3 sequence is CASSYQRLAGSTDTQYF. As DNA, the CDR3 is TGTGCCAGCAGTTACCAAAGACTAGCGGGGAGCACAGATACGCAGTATTTT.

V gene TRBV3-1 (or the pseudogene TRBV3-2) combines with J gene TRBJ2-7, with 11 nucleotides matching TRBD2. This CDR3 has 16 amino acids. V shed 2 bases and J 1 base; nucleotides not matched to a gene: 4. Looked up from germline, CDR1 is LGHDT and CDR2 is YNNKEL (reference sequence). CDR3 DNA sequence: TGTGCCAGCAGCCAACCCGGGACTAGCGGTTCCTACGAGCAGTACTTC. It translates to CASSQPGTSGSYEQYF.

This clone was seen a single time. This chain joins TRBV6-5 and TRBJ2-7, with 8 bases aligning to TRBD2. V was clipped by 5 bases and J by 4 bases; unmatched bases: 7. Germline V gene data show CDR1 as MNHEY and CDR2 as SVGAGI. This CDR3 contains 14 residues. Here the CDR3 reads CASSPGLVLYEQYF. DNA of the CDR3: TGTGCCAGCAGTCCGGGACTAGTTCTTTACGAGCAGTACTTC.

CDR3 DNA: TGTGCCAGCAGCCACCGGACTAGCGGGAGTGGCGATACGCAGTATTTT. This translates into CASSHRTSGSGDTQYF. The rearrangement joins TRBV5-6 to TRBJ2-3; TRBD2 matches at 13 bases. Germline assignment: CDR1 SGHDT and CDR2 YYEEEE. Trimming cost V 4 bases and J 6 bases; bases outside gene matches: 8. The CDR3 spans 16 residues. Full variable domain (remainder filled in from reference TRBV5-6 and TRBJ2-3): DAGVTQSPTHLIKTRGQQVTLRCSPKSGHDTVSWYQQALGQGPQFIFQYYEEEERQRGNFPDRFSGHQFPNYSSELNVNALLLGDSALYLCASSHRTSGSGDTQYFGPGTRLTVL.

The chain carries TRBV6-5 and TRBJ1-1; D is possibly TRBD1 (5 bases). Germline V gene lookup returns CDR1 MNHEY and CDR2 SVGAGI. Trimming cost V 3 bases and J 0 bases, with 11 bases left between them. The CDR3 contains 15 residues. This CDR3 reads CASSYRSGLNTEAFF. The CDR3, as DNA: TGTGCCAGCAGTTATCGGTCAGGGTTGAACACTGAAGCTTTCTTT.

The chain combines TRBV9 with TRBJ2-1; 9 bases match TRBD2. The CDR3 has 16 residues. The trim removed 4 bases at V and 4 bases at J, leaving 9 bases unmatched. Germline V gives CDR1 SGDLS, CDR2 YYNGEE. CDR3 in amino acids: CASSPRGTSLYNEQFF. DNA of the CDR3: TGTGCCAGCAGCCCCCGGGGGACTAGCTTATACAATGAGCAGTTCTTC. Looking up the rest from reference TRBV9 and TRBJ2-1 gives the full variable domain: DSGVTQTPKHLITATGQRVTLRCSPRSGDLSVYWYQQSLDQGLQFLIQYYNGEERAKGNILERFSAQQFPDLHSELNLSSLELGDSALYFCASSPRGTSLYNEQFFGPGTRLTVL.

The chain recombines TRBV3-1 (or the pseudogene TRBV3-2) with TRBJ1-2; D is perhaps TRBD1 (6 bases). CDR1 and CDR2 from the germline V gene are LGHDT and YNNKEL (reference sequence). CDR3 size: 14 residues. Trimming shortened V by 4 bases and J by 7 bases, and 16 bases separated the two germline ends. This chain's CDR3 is CASSPDSSGRGYTF. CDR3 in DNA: TGTGCCAGCAGCCCGGACAGTTCCGGACGTGGCTACACCTTC.

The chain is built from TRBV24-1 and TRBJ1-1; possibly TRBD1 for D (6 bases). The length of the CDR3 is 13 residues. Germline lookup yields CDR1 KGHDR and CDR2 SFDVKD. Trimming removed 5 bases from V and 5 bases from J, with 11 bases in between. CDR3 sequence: CATSGPRGTEAFF. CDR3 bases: TGTGCCACCAGTGGCCCGAGGGGGACTGAAGCTTTCTTT.

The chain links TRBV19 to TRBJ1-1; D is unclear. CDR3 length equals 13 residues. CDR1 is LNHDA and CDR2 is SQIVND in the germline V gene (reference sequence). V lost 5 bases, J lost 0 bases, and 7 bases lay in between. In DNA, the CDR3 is TGTGCCAGTAGTGGAGGGCTGAACACTGAAGCTTTCTTT. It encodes CASSGGLNTEAFF.

CDR3 loop: CASSETLAEIYEQYF. In nucleotides, the CDR3 is TGCGCCAGCAGTGAGACCTTAGCGGAGATCTACGAGCAGTACTTC. This chain connects TRBV10-1 to TRBJ2-7; weak D call: TRBD2 (6 bases). CDR3 length: 15 amino acids. Germline V gives CDR1 WNHNN, CDR2 SYGVQD (reference sequence). The V end was cut by 2 bases, the J end by 3 bases, with 14 bases between.

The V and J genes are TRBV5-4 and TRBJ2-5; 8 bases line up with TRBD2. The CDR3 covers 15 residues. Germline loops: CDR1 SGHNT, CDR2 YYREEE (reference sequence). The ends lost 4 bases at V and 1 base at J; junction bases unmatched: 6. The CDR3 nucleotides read TGTGCCAGCAGCCCGGGAGGGACCGCCCAAGAGACCCAGTACTTC. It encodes CASSPGGTAQETQYF.

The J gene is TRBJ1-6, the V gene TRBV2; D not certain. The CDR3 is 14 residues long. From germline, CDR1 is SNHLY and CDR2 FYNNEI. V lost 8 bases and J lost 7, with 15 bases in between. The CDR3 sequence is CASDGVITNSPLHF. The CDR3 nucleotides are TGTGCCAGCGACGGGGTGATTACCAATTCACCCCTCCACTTT.

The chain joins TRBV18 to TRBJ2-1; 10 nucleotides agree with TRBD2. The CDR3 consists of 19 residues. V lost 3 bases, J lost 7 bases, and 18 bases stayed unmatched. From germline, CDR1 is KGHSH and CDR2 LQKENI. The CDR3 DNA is TGTGCCAGCTCACCCCCGGGAGCGGGAGGGCCTGGATTTAGGAATGAGCAGTTCTTC. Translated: CASSPPGAGGPGFRNEQFF.

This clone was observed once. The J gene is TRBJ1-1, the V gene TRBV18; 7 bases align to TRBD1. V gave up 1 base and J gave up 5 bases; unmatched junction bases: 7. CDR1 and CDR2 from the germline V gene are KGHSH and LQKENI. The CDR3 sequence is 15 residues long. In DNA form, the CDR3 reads TGTGCCAGCTCACCACTGACAGGGTGGGAAACTGAAGCTTTCTTT. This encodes CASSPLTGWETEAFF. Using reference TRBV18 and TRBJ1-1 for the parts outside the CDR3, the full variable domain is NAGVMQNPRHLVRRRGQEARLRCSPMKGHSHVYWYRQLPEEGLKFMVYLQKENIIDESGMPKERFSAEFPKEGPSILRIQQVVRGDSAAYFCASSPLTGWETEAFFGQGTRLTVV.

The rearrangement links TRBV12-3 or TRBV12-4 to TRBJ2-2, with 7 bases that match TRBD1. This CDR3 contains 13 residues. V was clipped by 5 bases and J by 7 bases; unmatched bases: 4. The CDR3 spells CASSRTGVGELFF. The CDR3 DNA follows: TGTGCCAGCAGTCGAACAGGGGTCGGGGAGCTGTTTTTT.

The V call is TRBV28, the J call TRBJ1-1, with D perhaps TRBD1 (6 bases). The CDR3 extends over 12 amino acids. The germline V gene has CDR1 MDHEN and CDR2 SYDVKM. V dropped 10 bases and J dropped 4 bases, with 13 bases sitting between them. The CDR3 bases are TGTGCCACCCGGGAGGGGGTCACTGAAGCTTTCTTT. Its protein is CATREGVTEAFF.

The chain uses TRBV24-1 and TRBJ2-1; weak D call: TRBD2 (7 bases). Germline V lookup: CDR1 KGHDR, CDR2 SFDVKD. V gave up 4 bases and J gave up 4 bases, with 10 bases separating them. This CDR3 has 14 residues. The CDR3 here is CATSDRGGYNEQFF. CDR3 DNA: TGTGCCACCAGTGACAGGGGAGGGTACAATGAGCAGTTCTTC.

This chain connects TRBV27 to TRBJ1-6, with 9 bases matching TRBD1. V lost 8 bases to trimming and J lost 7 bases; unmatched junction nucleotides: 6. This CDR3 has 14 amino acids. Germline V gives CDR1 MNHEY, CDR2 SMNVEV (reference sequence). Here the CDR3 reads CASGTGSDNSPLHF. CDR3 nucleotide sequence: TGTGCCAGCGGGACAGGGTCCGACAATTCACCCCTCCACTTT.

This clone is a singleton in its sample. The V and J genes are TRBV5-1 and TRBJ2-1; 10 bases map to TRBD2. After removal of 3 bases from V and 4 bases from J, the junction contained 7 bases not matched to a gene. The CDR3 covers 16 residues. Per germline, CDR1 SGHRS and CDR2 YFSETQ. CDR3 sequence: CASSSQTSGQYNEQFF. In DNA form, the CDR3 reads TGCGCCAGCAGCTCGCAGACTAGCGGGCAGTACAATGAGCAGTTCTTC.

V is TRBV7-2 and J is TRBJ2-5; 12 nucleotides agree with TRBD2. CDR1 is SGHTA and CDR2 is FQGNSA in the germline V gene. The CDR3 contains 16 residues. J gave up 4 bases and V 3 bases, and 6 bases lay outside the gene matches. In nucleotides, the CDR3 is TGTGCCAGCAGCTTTTCGCCGGGACTAGCGGGAGAGACCCAGTACTTC. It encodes CASSFSPGLAGETQYF.

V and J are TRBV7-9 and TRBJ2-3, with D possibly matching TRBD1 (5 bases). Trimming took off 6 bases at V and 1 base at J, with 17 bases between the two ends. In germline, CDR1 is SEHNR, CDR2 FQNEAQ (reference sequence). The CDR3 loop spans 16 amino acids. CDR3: CASSRETVIRTDTQYF. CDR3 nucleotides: TGTGCCAGCAGTCGTGAGACAGTAATCCGCACAGATACGCAGTATTTT.

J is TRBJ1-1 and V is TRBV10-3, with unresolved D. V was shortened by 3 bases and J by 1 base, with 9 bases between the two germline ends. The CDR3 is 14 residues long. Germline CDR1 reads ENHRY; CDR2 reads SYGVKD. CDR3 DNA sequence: TGTGCCATCAGTGAATTGGGAGCGAACACTGAAGCTTTCTTT. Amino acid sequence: CAISELGANTEAFF.

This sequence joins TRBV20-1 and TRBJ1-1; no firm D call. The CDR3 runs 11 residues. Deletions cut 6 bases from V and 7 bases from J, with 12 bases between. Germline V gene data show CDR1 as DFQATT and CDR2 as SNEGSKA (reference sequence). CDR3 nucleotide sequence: TGCAGTGCCCCGAGCGGGCTTGAAGCTTTCTTT. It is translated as CSAPSGLEAFF.

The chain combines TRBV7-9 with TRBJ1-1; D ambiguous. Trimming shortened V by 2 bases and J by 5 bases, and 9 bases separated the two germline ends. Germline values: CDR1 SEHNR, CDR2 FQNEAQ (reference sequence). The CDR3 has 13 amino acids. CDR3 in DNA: TGTGCCAGCAGCTTATCCCCGGAGACTGAAGCTTTCTTT. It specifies CASSLSPETEAFF.

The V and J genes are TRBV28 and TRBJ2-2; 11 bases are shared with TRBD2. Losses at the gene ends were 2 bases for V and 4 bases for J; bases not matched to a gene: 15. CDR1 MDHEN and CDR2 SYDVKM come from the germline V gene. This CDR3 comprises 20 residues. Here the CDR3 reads CASSLRQWVQLAGVTGELFF. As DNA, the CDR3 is TGTGCCAGCAGTTTAAGACAGTGGGTCCAACTAGCGGGAGTCACCGGGGAGCTGTTTTTT.

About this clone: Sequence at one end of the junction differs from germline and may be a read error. The CDR3 region has the DNA TGTGCTAGCAGCTTATATCATTTTTTTTCGAGGACAGGGGCTAACTATGGCTACACCTTC. Translation gives CASSLYHFFSRTGANYGYTF. J is TRBJ1-2 and V is TRBV7-7; 9 nucleotides agree with TRBD1. Germline V gene sequence: CDR1 SSHAT, CDR2 FNYEAQ (reference sequence). The CDR3 has 20 amino acids.

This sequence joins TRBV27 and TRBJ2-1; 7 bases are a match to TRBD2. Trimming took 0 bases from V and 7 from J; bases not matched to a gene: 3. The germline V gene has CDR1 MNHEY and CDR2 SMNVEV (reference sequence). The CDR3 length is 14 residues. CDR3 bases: TGTGCCAGCAGTTTATCGTGGCGGGAGAATGAGCAGTTCTTC. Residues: CASSLSWRENEQFF.